This T cell receptor (beta chain) was identified in a study of tumor and adjacent non-tumor tissue in lung cancer. About the research overall: On average, productive TCRbeta reads reached 4 million to 4.5 million per sample. Study-wide findings and caveats: Normal lung showed higher cumulative top 100 clone frequency than tumor. TCR diversity was significantly greater in tumor than normal lung tissue.

A modified ARM-PCR protocol with three rounds of nested PCR amplified TCRbeta. TCRdb reprocessed the multiplex PCR reads with MiXCR, giving one entry per CDR3 protein. There are roughly 70,000 distinct CDR3 sequences in the sample; 55% to 85% occur only once, and 28% lies in the top ten. RNA was extracted from bulk tissue without any cell sorting. Between August and November 2014, newly diagnosed, chemotherapy-naive lung cancer patients underwent thoracic surgery in China. CDR1 is DFQATT and CDR2 is SNEGSKA in the germline V gene (reference sequence). This CDR3 comprises 15 residues. V lost 6 bases, J lost 10 bases, and 14 bases stayed unmatched. This clonotype was found many times. Its target is unknown.

The receptor's source is a man in his sixties with non-small cell lung cancer. Sequencing input: lung tumor tissue. This sequence joins TRBV20-1 and TRBJ2-1, with 11 bases matching TRBD2. The CDR3 reads CSAPRGGTSGTEQFF. The CDR3 bases are TGCAGTGCCCCCCGGGGGGGGACTAGCGGAACAGAGCAGTTCTTC.